Following are 25 T cell receptor beta chains from one sample sequenced in a study of T cell responses to AZD1222 COVID-19 vaccine. TCRdb keeps only in-frame clones here, not all; method: immunoSEQ multiplex PCR. Of about 90,000 clones in the sample, about 93% were seen once. The material was peripheral blood, obtained on day 0 of MenACWY control vaccination. These receptors were obtained from an adult in good health.

The chain is built from TRBV27 and TRBJ1-1; D is uncertain. V lost 5 bases, J lost 6 bases, and 16 bases lay in between. Germline V gene lookup returns CDR1 MNHEY and CDR2 SMNVEV (reference sequence). The length of the CDR3 is 14 residues. This CDR3 is CASSRVPGIPEAFF. CDR3 DNA sequence: TGTGCCAGCAGTAGGGTGCCGGGCATACCTGAAGCTTTCTTT.

V and J are TRBV6-5 and TRBJ1-2, with D maybe TRBD1 (5 bases). Germline V gene lookup returns CDR1 MNHEY and CDR2 SVGAGI. This CDR3 is 14 amino acids long. The germline V and J ends were trimmed by 7 bases and 2 bases, with 14 bases remaining between them. The CDR3 DNA reads TGTGCCAGCATCGGTACAGACAGAAACTATGGCTACACCTTC. This gives the protein CASIGTDRNYGYTF.

The rearrangement links TRBV29-1 to TRBJ2-2; a possible D gene is TRBD1 (6 bases). Germline CDR1 SQVTM, CDR2 ANQGSEA. With 7 bases removed from V and 3 bases from J, the gap between germline ends came to 9 bases. CDR3 size: 12 residues. The CDR3 DNA sequence: TGCAGCGGGGCAGGGGACACCGGGGAGCTGTTTTTT. This translates into CSGAGDTGELFF.

This chain uses TRBV5-6 with TRBJ1-4, with 8 bases identical to TRBD1. V lost 3 bases to trimming and J lost 8 bases; unmatched junction nucleotides: 3. This CDR3 region has 13 residues. Looked up from germline, CDR1 is SGHDT and CDR2 is YYEEEE. The DNA for the CDR3 is TGTGCCAGCAGCTGGACAGGGAGCGAAAAACTGTTTTTT. This gives the protein CASSWTGSEKLFF.

The chain combines TRBV5-1 with TRBJ2-1; D is possibly TRBD1 (7 bases). Germline loops: CDR1 SGHRS, CDR2 YFSETQ. The CDR3 is 14 residues long. The germline V and J ends were trimmed by 0 bases and 9 bases, with 13 bases remaining between them. The CDR3 bases are TGCGCCAGCAGCTTGGCGCAGGGGGGTGGTGAGCAGTTCTTC. Translation gives CASSLAQGGGEQFF. The whole variable domain, filled in from reference TRBV5-1 and TRBJ2-1, reads KAGVTQTPRYLIKTRGQQVTLSCSPISGHRSVSWYQQTPGQGLQFLFEYFSETQRNKGNFPGRFSGRQFSNSRSEMNVSTLELGDSALYLCASSLAQGGGEQFFGPGTRLTVL.

V and J are TRBV6-5 and TRBJ2-3, with a weak D call TRBD1 (6 bases). Germline V lookup: CDR1 MNHEY, CDR2 SVGAGI. Trimming pared 4 bases from V and 1 base from J, leaving 12 bases between. The length of the CDR3 is 15 residues. The CDR3 DNA follows: TGTGCCAGCAGTTCGTCGGACAGACGCACAGATACGCAGTATTTT. It translates to CASSSSDRRTDTQYF.

The V and J genes are TRBV29-1 and TRBJ2-3; D is unclear. The CDR3 has 12 amino acids. Trimming took 6 bases from V and 0 from J, leaving 7 bases between them. Germline V lookup: CDR1 SQVTM, CDR2 ANQGSEA. CDR3 protein: CSVDDSTDTQYF. The CDR3 DNA follows: TGCAGCGTGGACGATAGCACAGATACGCAGTATTTT.

The chain carries TRBV6-2 or TRBV6-3 and TRBJ2-7, with 8 bases identical to TRBD2. This CDR3 is 16 amino acids long. Looked up from germline, CDR1 is MNHEY and CDR2 is SVGEGT. Losses at the gene ends were 0 bases for V and 2 bases for J; bases not matched to a gene: 6. CDR3 coding DNA: TGTGCCAGCAGTTACTCGTCGGGGGGGAAGGCCTACGAGCAGTACTTC. Protein: CASSYSSGGKAYEQYF.

The chain is built from TRBV28 and TRBJ1-1; D gene uncertain. From germline, CDR1 is MDHEN and CDR2 SYDVKM. This CDR3 region has 14 residues. Trimming removed 5 bases from V and 1 base from J, with 11 bases in between. The CDR3 sequence: CASSNNPQNTEAFF. The DNA of the CDR3 is TGTGCCAGCAGTAATAACCCCCAGAACACTGAAGCTTTCTTT.

This clone appeared a few times. V and J are TRBV19 and TRBJ2-5; D perhaps matches TRBD1 (5 bases). V lost 4 bases, J lost 4 bases, and 10 bases lay in between. The germline gives CDR1 LNHDA, CDR2 SQIVND (reference sequence). The CDR3 runs to 13 residues. Here the CDR3 DNA reads TGTGCCAGTAGTAACACCAGGGCAGAGACCCAGTACTTC. It translates to CASSNTRAETQYF.

This clone was counted a single time. This chain joins TRBV6-2 or TRBV6-3 and TRBJ1-6, with D hard to call. With 6 bases removed from V and 5 bases from J, the gap between germline ends came to 8 bases. Per the germline V gene, CDR1 is MNHEY and CDR2 is SVGEGT. The CDR3 has 13 residues. CDR3 sequence reads: CASSPTDNSPLHF. In nucleotides, the CDR3 is TGTGCCAGCAGCCCCACAGATAATTCACCCCTCCACTTT.

The chain combines TRBV10-2 with TRBJ2-5; no clear D gene. Looked up from germline, CDR1 is WSHSY and CDR2 is SAAADI. Trimming pared 2 bases from V and 6 bases from J, leaving 7 bases between. This CDR3 has 12 residues. The CDR3 protein is CASSEGIQTQYF. CDR3 coding DNA: TGCGCCAGCAGTGAGGGTATCCAGACCCAGTACTTC.

The chain combines TRBV3-1 (or the pseudogene TRBV3-2) with TRBJ1-4, with 10 bases aligning to TRBD1. V lost 2 bases and J lost 6; bases outside the gene matches: 6. The CDR3 covers 16 residues. Germline V gene data show CDR1 as LGHDT and CDR2 as YNNKEL (reference sequence). Here the CDR3 reads CASSQPRDRGDEKLFF. The CDR3 nucleotides are TGTGCCAGCAGCCAACCAAGGGACAGGGGAGATGAAAAACTGTTTTTT.

This chain joins TRBV5-8 and TRBJ1-2, with 8 bases aligning to TRBD1. Germline CDR1 and CDR2: SGHTS and YDEGEE. Trimming at V came to 3 bases and at J to 4 bases, leaving 8 bases not matched to a gene. CDR3 size: 15 residues. The CDR3 is CASSSFRGLGYGYTF. The CDR3, as DNA: TGTGCCAGCAGCTCCTTCAGGGGGCTCGGCTATGGCTACACCTTC. Combining the CDR3 with reference TRBV5-8 and TRBJ1-2 gives the whole variable domain EAGVTQSPTHLIKTRGQQATLRCSPISGHTSVYWYQQALGLGLQFLLWYDEGEERNRGNFPPRFSGRQFPNYSSELNVNALELEDSALYLCASSSFRGLGYGYTFGSGTRLTVV.

The chain recombines TRBV27 with TRBJ1-5, with unresolved D. This CDR3 comprises 13 residues. Germline loops: CDR1 MNHEY, CDR2 SMNVEV (reference sequence). V lost 0 bases to trimming and J lost 3 bases, with 3 bases between them. The CDR3 reads CASSLSLNQPQHF. As DNA, the CDR3 is TGTGCCAGCAGTTTATCCCTCAATCAGCCCCAGCATTTT.

V gene TRBV6-5 combines with J gene TRBJ1-5; D not resolved. The germline V and J ends were trimmed by 7 bases and 0 bases, with 10 bases remaining between them. CDR3 length: 14 residues. Germline assignment: CDR1 MNHEY and CDR2 SVGAGI. The CDR3 DNA sequence: TGTGCCAGCACAGAAAGATATAGCAATCAGCCCCAGCATTTT. This codes for CASTERYSNQPQHF.

The chain employs TRBV7-9 and TRBJ2-1; D is perhaps TRBD2 (7 bases). The germline V gene encodes CDR1 SEHNR and CDR2 FQNEAQ (reference sequence). The CDR3 runs to 15 residues. The germline V and J ends were trimmed by 3 bases and 2 bases, with 11 bases remaining between them. The CDR3 is CASSLGGGPYNEQFF. Written as DNA, the CDR3 is TGTGCCAGCAGCTTGGGCGGGGGCCCCTACAATGAGCAGTTCTTC.

This clone was seen a single time. This chain uses TRBV5-1 with TRBJ1-1; D is unclear. The V gene's germline CDR1 is SGHRS and CDR2 YFSETQ. There are 15 residues in the CDR3. V dropped 5 bases and J dropped 0 bases, with 14 bases sitting between them. DNA of the CDR3: TGCGCCAGCAGATTTTCAGGCCTCATGAACACTGAAGCTTTCTTT. This translates into CASRFSGLMNTEAFF.

The V gene is TRBV7-8, the J gene TRBJ1-5; D gene uncertain. Trimming took off 1 base at V and 1 base at J, with 5 bases between the two ends. This CDR3 spans 14 amino acids. Germline V gives CDR1 SGHVS, CDR2 FQNEAQ. The CDR3 DNA reads as TGTGCCAGCAGCTTAGAGGGCAGCAATCAGCCCCAGCATTTT. It translates to CASSLEGSNQPQHF.

V and J are TRBV5-6 and TRBJ2-1; the match to TRBD2 covers 7 bases. This CDR3 region has 15 residues. Germline-derived CDR1 and CDR2 are SGHDT and YYEEEE. V was clipped by 1 base and J by 6 bases; unmatched bases: 7. CDR3 nucleotides: TGTGCCAGCAGCTTGATCGGGGGGTCAAGCAATGAGCAGTTCTTC. It yields the protein CASSLIGGSSNEQFF.

V is TRBV25-1 and J is TRBJ1-2; the D gene is possibly TRBD1 (6 bases). Trimming pared 3 bases from V and 4 bases from J, leaving 9 bases between. CDR1 is MGHDK, CDR2 SYGVNS, per germline. This CDR3 region has 13 residues. CDR3 in DNA: TGTGCCAGCAGTGATCAGGGGTTCTATGGCTACACCTTC. Translated, it gives CASSDQGFYGYTF.

The gene calls are TRBV10-2 and TRBJ2-7; D is possibly TRBD1 (6 bases). The germline V and J ends were trimmed by 9 bases and 4 bases, with 13 bases remaining between them. Germline loops: CDR1 WSHSY, CDR2 SAAADI. The CDR3 runs to 12 residues. CDR3 residues: CASSLDRYEQYF. The CDR3 DNA sequence: TGCGCCAGTTCCCTCGACAGGTACGAGCAGTACTTC.

The chain recombines TRBV5-1 with TRBJ1-1; 10 bases line up with TRBD1. CDR3 size: 16 residues. V shed 0 bases, J shed 1 base, and the junction held 3 bases outside the gene matches. The V gene's germline CDR1 is SGHRS and CDR2 YFSETQ. CDR3 DNA sequence: TGCGCCAGCAGCTTGGGGGACAGGGGTCCGAACACTGAAGCTTTCTTT. This sequence encodes CASSLGDRGPNTEAFF.

The V gene is TRBV5-1, the J gene TRBJ1-2, with TRBD1 matching 11 bases. V lost 3 bases to trimming and J lost 4 bases; unmatched junction nucleotides: 5. Germline V gives CDR1 SGHRS, CDR2 YFSETQ. This CDR3 contains 15 residues. The CDR3 spells CASSSDRGPGYGYTF. Here the CDR3 DNA reads TGCGCCAGCAGCTCGGACAGGGGGCCGGGCTATGGCTACACCTTC.

The chain carries TRBV7-9 and TRBJ2-1; D gene uncertain. V lost 5 bases to trimming and J lost 8 bases, with 10 bases between them. There are 12 residues in the CDR3. Germline CDR1 is SEHNR and CDR2 is FQNEAQ (reference sequence). This CDR3 reads CASSPRIDEQFF. The CDR3 coding sequence is TGTGCCAGCAGCCCGCGGATTGATGAGCAGTTCTTC.